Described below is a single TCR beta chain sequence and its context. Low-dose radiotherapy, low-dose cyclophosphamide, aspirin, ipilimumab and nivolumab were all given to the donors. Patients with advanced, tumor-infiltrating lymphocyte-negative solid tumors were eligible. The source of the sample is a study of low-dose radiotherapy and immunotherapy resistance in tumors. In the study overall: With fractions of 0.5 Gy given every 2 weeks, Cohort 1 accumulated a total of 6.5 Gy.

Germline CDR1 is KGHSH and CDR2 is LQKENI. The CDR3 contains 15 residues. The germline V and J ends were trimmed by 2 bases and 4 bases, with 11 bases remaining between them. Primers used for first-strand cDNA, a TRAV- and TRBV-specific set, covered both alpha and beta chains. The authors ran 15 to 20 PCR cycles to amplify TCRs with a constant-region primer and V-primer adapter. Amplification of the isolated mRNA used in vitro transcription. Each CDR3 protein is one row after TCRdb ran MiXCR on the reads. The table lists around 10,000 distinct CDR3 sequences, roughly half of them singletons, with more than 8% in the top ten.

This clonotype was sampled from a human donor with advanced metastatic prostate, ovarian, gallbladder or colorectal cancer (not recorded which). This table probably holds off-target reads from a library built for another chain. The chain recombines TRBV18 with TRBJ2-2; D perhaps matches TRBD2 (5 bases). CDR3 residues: CASSPGETSTGELFF. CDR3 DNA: TGTGCCAGCTCACCAGGGGAGACCTCCACCGGGGAGCTGTTTTTT.